This T cell receptor beta chain was sequenced in a study of OX40 agonist ivuxolimab in advanced cancers. Study information: As their treatment, patients were administered ivuxolimab, an agonistic anti-OX40 (CD134) antibody. Partial response was recorded in three patients: one hepatocellular carcinoma and two cutaneous melanoma cases.

The CDR3 is 11 residues long. Germline lookup yields CDR1 SGHAT and CDR2 FQNNGV. Libraries were prepared by immunoSEQ multiplex PCR; TCRdb keeps only in-frame clonotypes and omits some of them. This repertoire shows tens of thousands of clones, approximately 80% found once; its top ten account for approximately 2.6%. Study-level findings and limits: Some nonresponders additionally presented with little normalized T-cell clonal expansion.

With regard to this clone: Antigen unknown. At one end, the junction sequence differs from germline, possibly due to a read error.

This sequence joins TRBV11-2 and TRBJ1-2; D is possibly TRBD1 (5 bases). The origin of this receptor is an adult with an advanced solid tumor such as melanoma, head and neck, liver or kidney cancer. Here the sequenced sample was CD4+ or CD8+ T cells sorted from blood, taken in a trial of the OX40 agonist ivuxolimab. CDR3 DNA sequence: TGTGCCAGCAGTTTAGGGGCTGGCTACACCTTC. Translated, it gives CASSLGAGYTF.